The 20 T cell receptor beta chains below all came from one sample that was sequenced in a study of CD4 T cells in relation to SARS-CoV-2 and coronaviruses. CD4+ T cells from unexposed donors were obtained before the COVID-19 pandemic (2011-2018). CD4+ T cells were isolated from the cells after around 10 days of culture. The table came from immunoSEQ multiplex PCR; TCRdb's copy has only in-frame clones and leaves some out. The sample yields around 25,000 clones, around 74% seen once. These receptors' targets are unknown. Sequenced material: CD4+ T cells from PBMCs, cultured in vitro. All receptors come from a human donor in good health.

The chain uses TRBV5-1 and TRBJ1-1; D unresolved. The V gene lost 6 bases and the J gene lost 1 base, with 13 bases spanning the gap. Germline V gene data show CDR1 as SGHRS and CDR2 as YFSETQ. The CDR3 runs 14 residues. CDR3 sequence reads: CASTTGISNTEAFF. DNA of the CDR3: TGCGCCAGCACCACCGGGATATCGAACACTGAAGCTTTCTTT.

This chain joins TRBV6-5 and TRBJ2-7; 7 nucleotides line up with TRBD1. J lost 1 base, V lost 3 bases, and 6 bases had no gene match. Germline V gene data show CDR1 as MNHEY and CDR2 as SVGAGI. The CDR3 extends over 15 amino acids. CDR3 in amino acids: CASSYLTGDSYEQYF. CDR3 DNA: TGTGCCAGCAGTTATTTAACAGGGGATTCCTACGAGCAGTACTTC.

This clone was seen only a few times. The chain employs TRBV3-1 (or the pseudogene TRBV3-2) and TRBJ2-2; no reliable D call. Germline V CDR1 and CDR2: LGHDT, YNNKEL (reference sequence). V was cut by 1 base and J by 5 bases, with 11 bases left in between. The CDR3 loop spans 15 amino acids. The CDR3 region has the DNA TGTGCCAGCAGCCAAGTCCTGGATTTAACCGGGGAGCTGTTTTTT. Its protein is CASSQVLDLTGELFF.

V is TRBV5-6 and J is TRBJ2-5; 15 bases fit TRBD2. Trimming removed 4 bases from V and 4 bases from J; junction bases left unmatched: 5. The CDR3 sequence is 16 residues long. Germline V gene sequence: CDR1 SGHDT, CDR2 YYEEEE. The CDR3, as DNA: TGTGCCAGCAGCCGGACTAGCGGGAGGGTTCGAGAGACCCAGTACTTC. The encoded protein is CASSRTSGRVRETQYF.

The rearrangement joins TRBV27 to TRBJ2-3; no firm D call. Germline V gene lookup returns CDR1 MNHEY and CDR2 SMNVEV (reference sequence). Trimming took off 5 bases at V and 4 bases at J, with 10 bases between the two ends. This CDR3 region has 13 residues. CDR3 in amino acids: CASSPHGSDTQYF. CDR3 coding DNA: TGTGCCAGCAGTCCTCACGGGTCAGATACGCAGTATTTT.

The rearrangement uses TRBV19 and TRBJ1-2; 10 bases line up with TRBD1. With V trimmed by 8 bases and J by 5 bases, 2 bases remained unmatched. Germline V gene data show CDR1 as LNHDA and CDR2 as SQIVND (reference sequence). This CDR3 comprises 12 residues. CDR3 protein: CASRQGAYGYTF. The CDR3, as DNA: TGTGCCAGTCGACAGGGGGCGTATGGCTACACCTTC.

J is TRBJ2-5 and V is TRBV19, with TRBD2 identical over 8 bases. The CDR3 loop spans 13 amino acids. Germline values: CDR1 LNHDA, CDR2 SQIVND (reference sequence). The J segment lost 5 bases and the V segment lost 5 bases, leaving 4 bases of the junction unmatched. CDR3 coding DNA: TGTGCCAGTAGTTCCCGGGGGGGGGAGACCCAGTACTTC. Amino acid sequence: CASSSRGGETQYF.

This chain uses TRBV2 with TRBJ1-6; a possible D gene is TRBD1 (6 bases). The CDR3 contains 15 residues. Trimming took off 7 bases at V and 7 bases at J, with 17 bases between the two ends. Germline V gene sequence: CDR1 SNHLY, CDR2 FYNNEI. The CDR3 loop reads CASTTTGTLNSPLHF. The CDR3 DNA sequence: TGTGCCAGCACCACGACCGGGACACTAAATTCACCCCTCCACTTT.

This chain links TRBV24-1 with TRBJ2-3, with D tentatively TRBD1 or TRBD2 (5 bases each). This CDR3 contains 16 residues. Trimming took 4 bases from V and 6 from J, leaving 19 bases between them. CDR1 and CDR2 (germline): KGHDR, SFDVKD. CDR3 nucleotide sequence: TGTGCCACCAGTGACCCGTGGAAGGGGAGCTCCGATACGCAGTATTTT. Its translation: CATSDPWKGSSDTQYF.

This rearrangement joins TRBV2 to TRBJ2-1, with D uncertain. From germline, CDR1 is SNHLY and CDR2 FYNNEI. V was trimmed by 7 bases and J by 4 bases, leaving 11 bases between them. This CDR3 has 13 residues. CDR3: CASTQTRYNEQFF. DNA for the CDR3: TGTGCCAGCACTCAAACCCGGTACAATGAGCAGTTCTTC.

Only a few counts were recorded for this clone. V usage is TRBV2 and J usage is TRBJ2-7; D ambiguous. In germline, CDR1 is SNHLY, CDR2 FYNNEI. Trimming removed 4 bases from V and 6 bases from J, with 7 bases in between. The CDR3 sequence is 11 residues long. CDR3 DNA: TGTGCCAGCAGTGCAAGGTCCGAGCAGTACTTC. It codes for CASSARSEQYF.

The chain recombines TRBV23-1 with TRBJ2-7, with TRBD2 as a possible D gene (5 bases). Being an ORF, TRBV23-1 has a function that is uncertain. The germline V and J ends were trimmed by 2 bases and 4 bases, with 12 bases remaining between them. This CDR3 region has 14 residues. In DNA form, the CDR3 reads TGCGCCAGCAGTCAACCCCGGGGTGGGTACGAGCAGTACTTC. Encoded protein: CASSQPRGGYEQYF.

The chain links TRBV30 to TRBJ2-1; 7 bases align to TRBD1. The V gene end was trimmed by 3 bases and the J gene end by 5 bases; junction bases not matched to a gene: 13. This CDR3 region has 16 residues. Germline assignment: CDR1 GTSNPN and CDR2 SVGIG (reference sequence). The CDR3 loop is CAWSLGWGQRNNEQFF. The CDR3 bases are TGTGCCTGGAGCTTGGGTTGGGGACAGAGAAACAATGAGCAGTTCTTC.

The chain couples TRBV12-3 or TRBV12-4 to TRBJ2-2, with D hard to call. This CDR3 has 13 amino acids. With 5 bases removed from V and 6 bases from J, the gap between germline ends came to 10 bases. The DNA of the CDR3 is TGTGCCAGCAGTGTGGCTGCCCCCGGGGAGCTGTTTTTT. Translating it yields CASSVAAPGELFF.

The V gene is TRBV6-5, the J gene TRBJ2-7, with D perhaps TRBD2 (5 bases). Germline V CDR1 and CDR2: MNHEY, SVGAGI. Trimming pared 6 bases from V and 4 bases from J, leaving 13 bases between. The CDR3 extends over 13 amino acids. The CDR3 DNA is TGTGCCAGCAGCAATCCACCGGGATACGAGCAGTACTTC. Amino acids: CASSNPPGYEQYF.

The table lists this clone with a few counts. This chain links TRBV29-1 with TRBJ2-2; D unresolved. The CDR3 extends over 12 amino acids. The germline V gene encodes CDR1 SQVTM and CDR2 ANQGSEA. Trimming took off 7 bases at V and 1 base at J, with 7 bases between the two ends. The CDR3 loop is CSATQNTGELFF. The DNA of the CDR3 is TGCAGCGCAACACAGAACACCGGGGAGCTGTTTTTT.

The chain recombines TRBV5-1 with TRBJ1-1; the D is unclear. V lost 0 bases and J 1 base, leaving 7 bases between the germline ends. CDR1 is SGHRS and CDR2 is YFSETQ in the germline V gene. The CDR3 spans 14 residues. The DNA of the CDR3 is TGCGCCAGCAGCTTGGTCCAGACGAACACTGAAGCTTTCTTT. This codes for CASSLVQTNTEAFF.

The chain has TRBV12-3 or TRBV12-4 and TRBJ2-7; D possibly corresponds to TRBD2 (6 bases). The CDR3 has 12 amino acids. The germline V and J ends were trimmed by 8 bases and 5 bases, with 13 bases remaining between them. CDR3 amino acids: CASGGGFHEQYF. The DNA of the CDR3 is TGTGCCAGCGGCGGAGGGTTCCACGAGCAGTACTTC.

This clone has just one count. The chain joins TRBV5-5 to TRBJ1-2; D might be TRBD1 (6 bases). CDR3 length equals 14 residues. Germline V gene data show CDR1 as SGHKS and CDR2 as YYEKEE (reference sequence). V shed 0 bases and J shed 5 bases, with 11 bases lying between them. The chain's CDR3 is CASSLDRDRYGYTF. The CDR3 region has the DNA TGTGCCAGCAGCTTGGACAGGGATCGGTATGGCTACACCTTC.

The CDR3 DNA sequence: TGTGCCAGCAGCTTGCAACTGATTAAAAACATTCAGTACTTC. Its protein is CASSLQLIKNIQYF. The chain links TRBV5-4 to TRBJ2-4; no clear D gene. Germline loops: CDR1 SGHNT, CDR2 YYREEE (reference sequence). Between the trimmed V and J ends, which lost 1 base and 4 bases, there was a span of 9 bases. CDR3 length equals 14 residues.